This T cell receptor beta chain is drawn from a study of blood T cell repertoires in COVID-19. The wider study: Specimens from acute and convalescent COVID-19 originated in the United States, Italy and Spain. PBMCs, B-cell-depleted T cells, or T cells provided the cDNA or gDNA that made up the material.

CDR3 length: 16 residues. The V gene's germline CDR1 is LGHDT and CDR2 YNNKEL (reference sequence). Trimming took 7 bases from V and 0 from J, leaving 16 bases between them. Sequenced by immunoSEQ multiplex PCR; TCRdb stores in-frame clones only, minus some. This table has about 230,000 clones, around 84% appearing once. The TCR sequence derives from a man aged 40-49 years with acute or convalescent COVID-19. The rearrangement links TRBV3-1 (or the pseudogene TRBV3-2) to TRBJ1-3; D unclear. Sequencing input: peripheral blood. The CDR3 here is CASTLSSGYSGNTIYF. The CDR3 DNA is TGTGCCAGCACCCTGAGCTCGGGATACTCTGGAAACACCATATATTTT.